This entry describes one T cell receptor (beta chain). V gave up 8 bases and J gave up 0 bases; unmatched junction bases: 5. In germline, CDR1 is SNHLY, CDR2 FYNNEI. The CDR3 totals 14 residues. This sample is part of a study of blood T cell repertoires in COVID-19. Clones were read by immunoSEQ multiplex PCR, and TCRdb kept only the in-frame ones, dropping some. The sample contains around 100,000 clones, over 85% of which appear only once. The chain uses TRBV2 and TRBJ2-3; 7 positions agree with TRBD2. The sequence was collected from a man in his 70s with acute or convalescent COVID-19. Sequences were obtained from peripheral blood. The CDR3 here is CASGPGLSTDTQYF. CDR3 sequence (DNA): TGTGCCAGCGGACCGGGACTAAGCACAGATACGCAGTATTTT.